This T cell receptor beta chain was obtained from a study of blood T cell repertoires in COVID-19. About the research overall: Samples came from the United States, Italy and Spain, spanning acute and convalescent COVID-19. From T cells, B-cell-depleted T cells, or PBMCs came the material, which was cDNA or gDNA.

The CDR3 loop spans 14 amino acids. Germline V CDR1 and CDR2: SNHLY, FYNNEI. Trimming removed 4 bases from V and 5 bases from J, with 14 bases in between. This clone showed up just a few times. In the source study's methods: Quantification of nucleated cells was approximated via reference gene primer amplification. Assay: immunoSEQ multiplex PCR; the TCRdb copy retains only in-frame clones and omits some. V and J calls and clone size are as listed in that table; D and trimming were resolved from the DNA. Of roughly 100,000 clones listed, around 80% were seen once; the top ten hold 15% to 20%. The TCR sequence derives from an elderly man with acute or convalescent COVID-19. The sequencing input was peripheral blood. The genes are TRBV2 and TRBJ1-1; D might be TRBD1 (5 bases). Written as DNA, the CDR3 is TGTGCCAGCAGTGGACAGAGGACCTATACTGAAGCTTTCTTT. This encodes CASSGQRTYTEAFF.